The rows below give T cell receptor beta chains drawn from one sample of a study of shared clonotypes between healthy human individuals. Method: immunoSEQ multiplex PCR; TCRdb's copy keeps in-frame clones and lacks some. This sample has millions of clones, with 85% to 95% found just once. Sequencing used naive CD8+ T cells sorted from blood. The source of these receptors is a man between 18 and 29 years old in good health. CDR3s include the opening cysteine and the closing phenylalanine or tryptophan. D genes are given only for firm matches. Clone size is stated in some rows and not others, as once, few, many or a class when expanded.

D	J	V	size	CDR3	DNA
.	TRBJ1-1	TRBV11-1	.	CASSSEGARAWGMNTEAFF	TGTGCCAGCAGCTCTGAGGGTGCGAGGGCGTGGGGGATGAACACTGAAGCTTTCTTT
.	TRBJ2-3	TRBV28	.	CASSFDSHTQYF	TGTGCCAGCAGTTTCGACAGCCATACGCAGTATTTT
.	TRBJ1-1	TRBV7-9	.	CASSRTLAGLANTEAFF	TGTGCCAGCAGCCGAACCCTGGCGGGACTGGCAAACACTGAAGCTTTCTTT
TRBD1	TRBJ1-5	TRBV6-6	.	CASSYSGGSNQPQHF	TGTGCCAGCAGTTATTCAGGGGGAAGCAATCAGCCCCAGCATTTT
TRBD1	TRBJ2-7	TRBV6-6	.	CASSYPGGDLYEQYF	TGTGCCAGCAGTTACCCAGGGGGCGACCTGTACGAGCAGTACTTC
.	TRBJ2-7	TRBV7-6	.	CASSGQTGPYYEQYF	TGTGCCAGCAGCGGACAGACAGGCCCATACTACGAGCAGTACTTC
TRBD2	TRBJ2-7	TRBV4-3	.	CASSPDRGGTYEQYF	TGCGCCAGCAGCCCCGATCGGGGGGGAACCTACGAGCAGTACTTC
.	TRBJ2-5	TRBV2	.	CASSGYQETQYF	TGTGCCAGCAGTGGATACCAAGAGACCCAGTACTTC
.	TRBJ2-1	TRBV28	.	CASSLSYNEQFF	TGTGCCAGCAGTCTCTCCTACAATGAGCAGTTCTTC
TRBD2	TRBJ2-5	TRBV5-1	.	CASSWLGLAGEETQYF	TGCGCCAGCAGCTGGTTGGGACTAGCGGGAGAAGAGACCCAGTACTTC
.	TRBJ2-3	TRBV4-1	.	CASSQDWALTDTQYF	TGCGCCAGCAGCCAAGATTGGGCCCTCACAGATACGCAGTATTTT
TRBD2	TRBJ2-1	TRBV4-3	.	CASSQGGGNEQFF	TGCGCCAGCAGCCAGGGGGGGGGCAATGAGCAGTTCTTC
.	TRBJ1-1	TRBV29-1	.	CSVLTRGVEAFF	TGCAGCGTCTTGACACGGGGGGTTGAAGCTTTCTTT
TRBD1	TRBJ2-7	TRBV13	.	CASSLAGTGGNEQYF	TGTGCCAGCAGCCTGGCCGGGACAGGGGGTAACGAGCAGTACTTC
.	TRBJ1-1	TRBV2	.	CASPGRGGTEAFF	TGTGCCAGCCCTGGGAGGGGGGGAACTGAAGCTTTCTTT
TRBD1	TRBJ1-1	TRBV5-1	.	CASSEETGGPMEAFF	TGCGCCAGCAGCGAAGAAACAGGGGGGCCAATGGAAGCTTTCTTT
TRBD1	TRBJ1-1	TRBV5-8	.	CASSLGQGQNTEAFF	TGTGCCAGCAGCTTGGGACAGGGGCAGAACACTGAAGCTTTCTTT
TRBD2	TRBJ2-7	TRBV27	.	CASSSLSGRALSYEQYF	TGTGCCAGCAGTTCCCTTAGCGGGAGGGCCCTCTCCTACGAGCAGTACTTC
TRBD1	TRBJ2-7	TRBV4-1	.	CASSQRTGDEQYF	TGCGCCAGCAGCCAACGGACAGGGGACGAGCAGTACTTC
.	TRBJ2-2	TRBV6-1	once	CASTNTGELFF	TGTGCCAGTACGAACACCGGGGAGCTGTTTTTT
.	TRBJ2-2	TRBV30	.	CAWSGQALTGELFF	TGTGCCTGGAGTGGTCAGGCACTCACCGGGGAGCTGTTTTTT
.	TRBJ2-7	TRBV10-2	.	CASRDGGPFYEQYF	TGCGCCAGCAGAGACGGGGGGCCCTTCTACGAGCAGTACTTC
.	TRBJ2-1	TRBV5-6	once	CASSLGGFYNEQFF	TGTGCCAGCAGCTTGGGCGGATTCTACAATGAGCAGTTCTTC
.	TRBJ2-2	TRBV4-2	.	CASSQVISVRANTGELFF	TGTGCCAGCAGCCAAGTCATCTCTGTGAGGGCGAACACCGGGGAGCTGTTTTTT
.	TRBJ2-7	TRBV7-7	.	CASSPDIGSYEQYF	TGTGCTAGCAGCCCCGATATCGGATCATACGAGCAGTACTTC
.	TRBJ1-1	TRBV29-1	.	CSVGAFNTEAFF	TGCAGCGTTGGCGCATTTAACACTGAAGCTTTCTTT
.	TRBJ2-1	TRBV2	.	CASSVGSGSYNEQFF	TGTGCCAGCAGTGTGGGATCCGGGTCCTACAATGAGCAGTTCTTC
TRBD1	TRBJ1-3	TRBV2	.	CASSETRGQGNTIYF	TGTGCCAGCAGTGAAACGAGGGGGCAAGGAAACACCATATATTTT
TRBD2	TRBJ2-1	TRBV4-1	.	CASSHTGTSENEQFF	TGCGCCAGCAGCCACACCGGGACTAGCGAAAATGAGCAGTTCTTC
TRBD1	TRBJ1-6	TRBV7-8	.	CASSTEDRTNSPLHF	TGTGCCAGCAGCACCGAGGACAGGACTAATTCACCCCTCCACTTT
.	TRBJ2-5	TRBV7-9	.	CASSSDLYFETQYF	TGTGCCAGCAGCTCGGATCTATACTTCGAGACCCAGTACTTC
.	TRBJ1-1	TRBV7-8	.	CASSFQGSDTEAFF	TGTGCCAGCAGCTTCCAGGGGTCGGACACTGAAGCTTTCTTT
.	TRBJ1-5	TRBV7-2	.	CASSSLRLPNQPQHF	TGTGCCAGCAGCTCTCTCAGACTGCCGAATCAGCCCCAGCATTTT
TRBD1	TRBJ1-1	TRBV7-9	.	CASSPRGPGGTEAFF	TGTGCCAGCAGCCCCAGGGGGCCCGGGGGCACTGAAGCTTTCTTT
.	TRBJ2-7	TRBV27	.	CASTGDGPYEQYF	TGTGCCAGCACTGGGGACGGACCCTACGAGCAGTACTTC
.	TRBJ1-2	TRBV6-5	.	CASSYSAAVGLYGYTF	TGTGCCAGCAGTTACTCCGCAGCGGTGGGGTTATATGGCTACACCTTC
.	TRBJ2-1	TRBV2	.	CASSVEVDNEQFF	TGTGCCAGCAGTGTGGAGGTAGACAATGAGCAGTTCTTC
.	TRBJ2-7	TRBV4-3	.	CASSQGMAKTYEQYF	TGCGCCAGCAGCCAAGGGATGGCGAAAACCTACGAGCAGTACTTC
TRBD1	TRBJ2-1	TRBV30	.	CAWNSQRQGVGWGFNNEQFF	TGTGCCTGGAATTCGCAGAGACAGGGGGTCGGGTGGGGATTTAACAATGAGCAGTTCTTC
.	TRBJ2-2	TRBV7-7	.	CASSSLEAGELFF	TGTGCTAGCAGCTCCTTAGAAGCCGGGGAGCTGTTTTTT
.	TRBJ1-3	TRBV5-1	.	CASSASRGSGNTIYF	TGCGCCAGCAGCGCCTCCCGTGGGTCGGGAAACACCATATATTTT
.	TRBJ2-1	TRBV5-1	.	CASSLLDEQFF	TGCGCCAGCAGCTTGCTAGATGAGCAGTTCTTC
TRBD1	TRBJ1-2	TRBV19	.	CASSIDGQVGYTF	TGTGCCAGTAGTATCGATGGACAGGTCGGCTACACCTTC